The 11 T cell receptor beta chains presented below share a single source sample, sequenced in a study of T cells in Graves' hyperthyroidism and ophthalmopathy (dated by TCRdb to the late 2010s). Receptors were amplified or captured by multiplex PCR. The sequencer listed for this sample is Illumina HiSeq 2000. The TCR beta CDR3 regions were amplified from RNA transcripts. The TCR CDR3 was subjected to a first round of RT-PCR using the HTBI primer set and the Qiagen OneStep RT-PCR kit. The raw public data were reprocessed by TCRdb itself: fastp quality trimming at Q25, MiXCR clonotype calling, in-frame beta chains only. Entries that share a CDR3 protein sequence are merged under the most common genes and DNA. The sample profile shows approximately 600,000 distinct CDR3 sequences; 14% to 15% of them were found once. In total, the top ten clones hold around 4.1% of the sample. The material sequenced was blood. These receptors came from a woman in her forties with Graves' ophthalmopathy.

At least ten counts were recorded for this clonotype. The rearrangement uses TRBV15 and TRBJ1-6; D is uncertain. Germline CDR1 reads LNHNV; CDR2 reads YYDKDF (reference sequence). The CDR3 runs to 15 residues. V lost 3 bases to trimming and J lost 7 bases, with 13 bases between them. The DNA of the CDR3 is TGTGCCACCAGCAGTACTGGAAACAAGAATTCACCCCTCCACTTT. This translates into CATSSTGNKNSPLHF.

This clonotype was seen repeatedly, ten times or more. V and J are TRBV6-1 and TRBJ1-1; D unresolved. Germline loops: CDR1 MNHNS, CDR2 SASEGT. V was shortened by 2 bases and J by 3 bases, with 7 bases between the two germline ends. The CDR3 runs 13 residues. CDR3 region: CASSEFGDTEAFF. The CDR3 DNA is TGTGCCAGCAGTGAATTTGGGGACACTGAAGCTTTCTTT.

This clonotype was seen ten or more times. The chain links TRBV20-1 to TRBJ2-5, with TRBD2 matching 8 bases. V shed 1 base and J 5 bases; nucleotides not matched to a gene: 6. CDR1 and CDR2 (germline): DFQATT, SNEGSKA (reference sequence). This CDR3 is 14 amino acids long. The DNA for the CDR3 is TGCAGTGCTAGAGGGACTAGCTTAGGCGAGACCCAGTACTTC. It encodes CSARGTSLGETQYF.

The chain uses TRBV30 and TRBJ1-1; D is possibly TRBD1 (6 bases). Germline V lookup: CDR1 GTSNPN, CDR2 SVGIG (reference sequence). This CDR3 is built from 15 residues. V gave up 7 bases and J gave up 2 bases, with 20 bases separating them. CDR3 DNA: TGTGCCTTCGCTGACAGTCCAGGGGTAAACACTGAAGCTTTCTTT. Its protein product is CAFADSPGVNTEAFF.

Many counts were recorded for this clonotype. The gene calls are TRBV6-2 or TRBV6-3 and TRBJ1-2; no clear D gene. Germline assignment: CDR1 MNHEY and CDR2 SVGEGT. The CDR3 has 15 residues. V was cut by 5 bases and J by 0 bases, with 13 bases left in between. The CDR3 here is CASSTDGRSNYGYTF. The CDR3 coding sequence is TGTGCCAGCAGTACGGACGGTAGATCTAACTATGGCTACACCTTC.

This clonotype was recorded many times. The chain recombines TRBV6-5 with TRBJ2-7; possible D gene TRBD1, 5 bases. Germline loops: CDR1 MNHEY, CDR2 SVGAGI. V was trimmed by 0 bases and J by 3 bases, leaving 9 bases between them. This CDR3 has 14 residues. The CDR3 loop reads CASSYSIDSYEQYF. CDR3 in DNA: TGTGCCAGCAGTTACTCGATAGACAGCTACGAGCAGTACTTC.

The chain carries TRBV4-1 and TRBJ1-1; no firm D call. The CDR3 runs 14 residues. V gave up 7 bases and J gave up 3 bases, with 15 bases separating them. Germline V gene data show CDR1 as MGHRA and CDR2 as YSYEKL. CDR3 in DNA: TGCGCCAGCAAGGCGCGCGTTGGTTACACTGAAGCTTTCTTT. Amino acids: CASKARVGYTEAFF.

V and J are TRBV5-1 and TRBJ2-2; tentatively, D is TRBD1 (6 bases). With 4 bases removed from V and 7 bases from J, the gap between germline ends came to 17 bases. There are 15 residues in the CDR3. Per the germline V gene, CDR1 is SGHRS and CDR2 is YFSETQ. The CDR3 region is CASSDRRQVDGELFF. CDR3 sequence (DNA): TGCGCCAGCAGCGACCGACGACAGGTTGACGGGGAGCTGTTTTTT.

This clonotype was detected ten times or more. This chain uses TRBV6-4 with TRBJ1-3; D not resolved. The CDR3 length is 17 residues. Germline V lookup: CDR1 MRHNA, CDR2 SNTAGT. V shed 3 bases and J shed 0 bases, with 15 bases lying between them. The CDR3 DNA reads as TGTGCCAGCAGTGATCGACAAGCTGCGAGCTCTGGAAACACCATATATTTT. Its protein is CASSDRQAASSGNTIYF.

The chain joins TRBV19 to TRBJ2-5, with D uncertain. Trimming took off 6 bases at V and 2 bases at J, with 10 bases between the two ends. Per germline, CDR1 LNHDA and CDR2 SQIVND (reference sequence). This CDR3 contains 13 residues. CDR3 DNA sequence: TGTGCCAGTAGCGACCCCCCGCAAGAGACCCAGTACTTC. Amino acids: CASSDPPQETQYF.

V and J are TRBV13 and TRBJ1-1; D uncertain. V lost 3 bases to trimming and J lost 1 base, with 15 bases between them. This CDR3 contains 16 residues. From germline, CDR1 is PRHDT and CDR2 FYEKMQ (reference sequence). In DNA form, the CDR3 reads TGTGCCAGCAGCTTCAACCCTGGACGGACGAACACTGAAGCTTTCTTT. Translation: CASSFNPGRTNTEAFF.